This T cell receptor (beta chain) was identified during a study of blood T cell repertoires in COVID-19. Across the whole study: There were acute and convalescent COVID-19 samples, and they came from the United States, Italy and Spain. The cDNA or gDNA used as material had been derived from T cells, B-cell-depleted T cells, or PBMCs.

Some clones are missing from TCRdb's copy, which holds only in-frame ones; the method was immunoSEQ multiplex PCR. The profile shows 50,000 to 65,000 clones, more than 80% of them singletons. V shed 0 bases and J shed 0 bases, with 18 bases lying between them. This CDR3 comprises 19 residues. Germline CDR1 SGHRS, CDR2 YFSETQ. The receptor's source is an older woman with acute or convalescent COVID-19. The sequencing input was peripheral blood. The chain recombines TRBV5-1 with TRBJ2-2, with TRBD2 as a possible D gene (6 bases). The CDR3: CASSLGGTVQLTNTGELFF. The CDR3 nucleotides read TGCGCCAGCAGCTTGGGGGGGACTGTACAACTAACGAACACCGGGGAGCTGTTTTTT.